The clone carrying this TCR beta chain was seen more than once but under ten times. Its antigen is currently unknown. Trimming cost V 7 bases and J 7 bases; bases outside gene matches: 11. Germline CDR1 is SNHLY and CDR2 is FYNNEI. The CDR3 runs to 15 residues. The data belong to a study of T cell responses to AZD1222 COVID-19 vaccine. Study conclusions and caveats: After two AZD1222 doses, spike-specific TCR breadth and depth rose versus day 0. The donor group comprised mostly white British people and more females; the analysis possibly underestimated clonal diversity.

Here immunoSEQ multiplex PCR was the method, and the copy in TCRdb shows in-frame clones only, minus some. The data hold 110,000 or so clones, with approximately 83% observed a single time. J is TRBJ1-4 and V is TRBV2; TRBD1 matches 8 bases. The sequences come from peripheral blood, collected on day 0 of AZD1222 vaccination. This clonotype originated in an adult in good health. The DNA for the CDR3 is TGTGCCAGCAACCGAGACAGGGGTCCCGGTGAAAAACTGTTTTTT. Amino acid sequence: CASNRDRGPGEKLFF.